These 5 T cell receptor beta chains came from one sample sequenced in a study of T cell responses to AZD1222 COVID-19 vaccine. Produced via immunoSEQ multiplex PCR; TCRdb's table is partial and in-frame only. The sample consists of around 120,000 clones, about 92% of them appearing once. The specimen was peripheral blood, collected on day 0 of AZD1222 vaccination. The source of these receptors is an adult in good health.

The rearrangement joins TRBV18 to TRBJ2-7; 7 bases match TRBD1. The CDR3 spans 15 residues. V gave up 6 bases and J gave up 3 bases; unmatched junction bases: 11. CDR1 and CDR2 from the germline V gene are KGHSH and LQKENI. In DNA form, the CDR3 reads TGTGCCAGCTCGCCCAGTTCCCACAGGGGCTACGAGCAGTACTTC. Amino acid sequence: CASSPSSHRGYEQYF.

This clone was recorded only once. The DNA of the CDR3 is TGTGCCAGCAGCCAGCGGTGGGGACTAGCAGAGACCCAGTACTTC. The encoded protein is CASSQRWGLAETQYF. V is TRBV13 and J is TRBJ2-5, with 9 bases that match TRBD2. After removal of 5 bases from V and 4 bases from J, the junction contained 8 bases not matched to a gene. The CDR3 is made up of 15 amino acids. Germline V CDR1 and CDR2: PRHDT, FYEKMQ (reference sequence).

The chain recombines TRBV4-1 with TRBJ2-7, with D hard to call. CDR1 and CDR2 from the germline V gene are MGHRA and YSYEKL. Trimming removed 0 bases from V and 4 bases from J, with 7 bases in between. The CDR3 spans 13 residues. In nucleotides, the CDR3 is TGCGCCAGCAGCCAAGATCCCAGATACGAGCAGTACTTC. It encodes CASSQDPRYEQYF.

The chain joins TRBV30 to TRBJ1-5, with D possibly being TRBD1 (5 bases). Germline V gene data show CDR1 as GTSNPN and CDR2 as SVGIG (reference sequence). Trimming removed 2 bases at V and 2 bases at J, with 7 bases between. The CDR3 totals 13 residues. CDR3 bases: TGTGCCTGGAGTATCAGGGGCAATCAGCCCCAGCATTTT. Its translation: CAWSIRGNQPQHF.

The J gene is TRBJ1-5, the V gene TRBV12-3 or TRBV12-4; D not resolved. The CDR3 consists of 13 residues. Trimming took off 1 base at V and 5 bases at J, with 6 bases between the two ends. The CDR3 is CASSLDPDQPQHF. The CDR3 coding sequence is TGTGCCAGCAGTTTAGACCCCGATCAGCCCCAGCATTTT.